Each of the 18 T cell receptor beta chains below was sequenced from the same sample in a study of memory CD4+ T cells and cytomegalovirus serostatus (dated by TCRdb to the late 2010s). Single viable CD3+CD4+CD8-CD45RO+ cells were sorted as memory CD4+ T cells on a FACSAria II. Library preparation was by the immunoSEQ multiplex PCR assay. Imported from immuneACCESS, the table was reduced by TCRdb to in-frame sequences with V and J called. These copies leave out some clones; in studies compared against another copy, an unresolved V gene accounts for under half, and the cause of the remainder is not known. Across this sample there are about 40,000 clones, with roughly three quarters seen only once. The top ten hold approximately 0.73% of the sample. What was sequenced was memory CD4+ T cells from blood. The receptor source for this set is an adult in good health and CMV-seronegative.

This chain links TRBV28 with TRBJ1-2, with D possibly matching TRBD1 (5 bases). Trimming pared 6 bases from V and 4 bases from J, leaving 15 bases between. Germline values: CDR1 MDHEN, CDR2 SYDVKM. The CDR3 has 14 amino acids. The CDR3, as DNA: TGTGCCAGCAGATGGTCGGCAGGGCTCTATGGCTACACCTTC. This translates into CASRWSAGLYGYTF.

A few counts support this clone. The chain combines TRBV27 with TRBJ1-1; 8 nucleotides match TRBD1. The V and J ends lost 6 bases and 4 bases, in that order; junction bases with no gene match: 16. From germline, CDR1 is MNHEY and CDR2 SMNVEV (reference sequence). The CDR3 runs 17 residues. The CDR3 here is CASSPGDGAGGITEAFF. The CDR3 DNA follows: TGTGCCAGCAGCCCCGGGGATGGGGCAGGGGGCATCACTGAAGCTTTCTTT.

The genes are TRBV2 and TRBJ2-3; D is unclear. Germline CDR1 is SNHLY and CDR2 is FYNNEI. V was trimmed by 6 bases and J by 0 bases, leaving 16 bases between them. This CDR3 has 16 residues. DNA for the CDR3: TGTGCCAGCAGAGACGGATGGAACCTTAGCACAGATACGCAGTATTTT. The encoded protein is CASRDGWNLSTDTQYF.

This clone appeared a few times. The CDR3 region is CASSVDSSPLHF. CDR3 nucleotide sequence: TGTGCCAGCAGCGTGGACAGTTCACCCCTCCACTTT. This chain connects TRBV9 to TRBJ1-6, with D possibly matching TRBD1 (6 bases). Germline CDR1 reads SGDLS; CDR2 reads YYNGEE. The CDR3 sequence is 12 residues long. With 2 bases removed from V and 9 bases from J, the gap between germline ends came to 6 bases. The whole variable domain, filled in from reference TRBV9 and TRBJ1-6, reads DSGVTQTPKHLITATGQRVTLRCSPRSGDLSVYWYQQSLDQGLQFLIQYYNGEERAKGNILERFSAQQFPDLHSELNLSSLELGDSALYFCASSVDSSPLHFGNGTRLTVT.

V usage is TRBV6-6 and J usage is TRBJ2-7; TRBD2 aligns across 8 bases. Germline-derived CDR1 and CDR2 are MNHNY and SVGAGI (reference sequence). The CDR3 runs 14 residues. V trimming: 6 bases; J trimming: 7 bases; junction bases outside the gene matches: 11. CDR3 DNA: TGTGCCAGCAGCCCGGGGGGGGCCCCCTGGGAGCAGTACTTC. It is translated as CASSPGGAPWEQYF.

The chain recombines TRBV19 with TRBJ2-2; unclear D gene. V shed 7 bases and J shed 5 bases, with 14 bases lying between them. Germline V gene sequence: CDR1 LNHDA, CDR2 SQIVND (reference sequence). The CDR3 covers 14 residues. The CDR3 nucleotides are TGTGCCAGTACCATCACACGCCCGACCGGGGAGCTGTTTTTT. It encodes CASTITRPTGELFF.

CDR3 DNA sequence: TGTGCCAGCAGCTTGGGGACATCCAGCTCCTACGAGCAGTACTTC. Translating gives CASSLGTSSSYEQYF. This chain connects TRBV7-6 to TRBJ2-7; maybe TRBD1 (6 bases). Germline V gives CDR1 SGHVS, CDR2 FNYEAQ. The V end was cut by 3 bases, the J end by 0 bases, with 12 bases between. There are 15 residues in the CDR3.

This clone has more than one count but fewer than ten. J is TRBJ1-1 and V is TRBV10-3, with D possibly TRBD1 on 6 matching bases. CDR1 is ENHRY and CDR2 is SYGVKD in the germline V gene. Trimming removed 10 bases at V and 3 bases at J, with 18 bases between. This CDR3 is built from 14 residues. This CDR3 reads CATLAGRGHTEAFF. CDR3 DNA sequence: TGTGCCACGCTGGCGGGCAGGGGTCACACTGAAGCTTTCTTT.

The V call is TRBV7-3, the J call TRBJ2-3, with TRBD2 matching over 12 bases. With 4 bases clipped from V and 4 bases from J, the junction kept 9 bases outside the gene matches. This CDR3 has 17 amino acids. Looked up from germline, CDR1 is SGHTA and CDR2 is FQGTGA. The chain's CDR3 is CASSSPSGGAFSDTQYF. The CDR3 DNA reads as TGTGCCAGCAGCTCCCCTAGCGGGGGGGCGTTCTCAGATACGCAGTATTTT.

The sample holds a few counts of this clone. The chain combines TRBV7-8 with TRBJ2-7; possible D gene TRBD1, 6 bases. V lost 5 bases and J 2 bases, leaving 16 bases between the germline ends. The CDR3 is 15 amino acids. The germline V gene encodes CDR1 SGHVS and CDR2 FQNEAQ. The CDR3 here is CASSPYRVGAYEQYF. DNA of the CDR3: TGTGCCAGCAGCCCTTACAGGGTCGGAGCCTACGAGCAGTACTTC. The full variable domain, completed using reference TRBV7-8 and TRBJ2-7, is GAGVSQSPRYKVAKRGQDVALRCDPISGHVSLFWYQQALGQGPEFLTYFQNEAQLDKSGLPSDRFFAERPEGSVSTLKIQRTQQEDSAVYLCASSPYRVGAYEQYFGPGTRLTVT.

The chain couples TRBV6-1 to TRBJ1-2; TRBD1 agrees at 7 bases. The junction had 11 bases not matched to a gene; V was cut back by 6 bases and J by 4 bases. The CDR3 is 15 amino acids. Per germline, CDR1 MNHNS and CDR2 SASEGT. This chain's CDR3 is CASRASSTGSYGYTF. In DNA form, the CDR3 reads TGTGCCAGCAGAGCTTCCTCGACAGGGTCCTATGGCTACACCTTC.

The chain is built from TRBV27 and TRBJ2-7; D is perhaps TRBD1 (5 bases). V dropped 2 bases and J dropped 11 bases, with 10 bases sitting between them. Germline assignment: CDR1 MNHEY and CDR2 SMNVEV (reference sequence). The CDR3 consists of 11 residues. CDR3: CASSLRQGKYF. CDR3 sequence (DNA): TGTGCCAGCAGTTTAAGGCAGGGTAAGTACTTC.

CDR3 sequence reads: CASSQDSEKLFF. The DNA for the CDR3 is TGCGCCAGCAGCCAAGACAGTGAAAAACTGTTTTTT. The V gene is TRBV5-1, the J gene TRBJ1-4, with D perhaps TRBD1 (5 bases). V lost 4 bases and J lost 7, with 8 bases in between. The CDR3 is 12 residues long. Looked up from germline, CDR1 is SGHRS and CDR2 is YFSETQ.

With regard to this clone: The conserved closing phenylalanine or tryptophan is absent in this CDR3, likely reflecting a read error. The DNA is omitted, as the CDR3 cannot be located on it reliably, and the CDR3 follows TCRdb's listing. This rearrangement joins TRBV6-5 to TRBJ1-2; TRBD1, the D gene given by the table, was not confirmed from the DNA. The V gene's germline CDR1 is MNHEY and CDR2 SVGAGI. A total of 13 residues make up the CDR3, ends included. The CDR3 spells CASRSSIQGAHTS.

The table lists this clone with a count of one. This chain links TRBV6-5 with TRBJ2-7, with 7 bases identical to TRBD1. The germline V gene encodes CDR1 MNHEY and CDR2 SVGAGI. Trimming at V came to 6 bases and at J to 3 bases, leaving 11 bases not matched to a gene. CDR3 size: 15 residues. The CDR3 reads CASRKQGLGLYEQYF. DNA for the CDR3: TGTGCCAGCAGAAAACAGGGGTTGGGGCTCTACGAGCAGTACTTC.

The chain combines TRBV9 with TRBJ1-2; 9 positions match TRBD1. Germline lookup yields CDR1 SGDLS and CDR2 YYNGEE. The junction had 12 bases not matched to a gene; V was cut back by 4 bases and J by 8 bases. The CDR3 totals 15 residues. CDR3 amino acids: CASSYQDRGVGGYTF. The CDR3 DNA reads TGTGCCAGCAGCTACCAGGACAGGGGCGTTGGGGGCTACACCTTC. The full variable domain, its missing parts supplied by reference TRBV9 and TRBJ1-2, is DSGVTQTPKHLITATGQRVTLRCSPRSGDLSVYWYQQSLDQGLQFLIQYYNGEERAKGNILERFSAQQFPDLHSELNLSSLELGDSALYFCASSYQDRGVGGYTFGSGTRLTVV.

The chain recombines TRBV28 with TRBJ2-6; 10 bases fit TRBD1. The CDR3 is 17 amino acids. In germline, CDR1 is MDHEN, CDR2 SYDVKM. Losses at the gene ends were 7 bases for V and 13 bases for J; bases not matched to a gene: 19. The CDR3 coding sequence is TGTGCCAGCAAGGGGGATCCGGGACAGGGGAGGTCAGAAGTCCTGACTTTC. Translating gives CASKGDPGQGRSEVLTF.

This chain uses TRBV2 with TRBJ2-7; D is undetermined. The CDR3 extends over 12 amino acids. CDR1 and CDR2 (germline): SNHLY, FYNNEI. The V gene lost 6 bases and the J gene lost 0 bases, with 6 bases spanning the gap. The CDR3 region is CASSYHSYEQYF. In nucleotides, the CDR3 is TGTGCCAGCAGCTACCACTCCTACGAGCAGTACTTC.